Given below is one T cell receptor (beta chain) in context. Its antigen specificity is not known. Base qualities are not provided; no much larger clone lies one nucleotide away. Samples from volunteer blood donors who had recovered from COVID-19 were contributed by a second Seattle source. Whole blood was collected in K2EDTA tubes by collaborating institutions according to the institutions' own protocols. For TCRbeta analysis, collaborators shipped samples as frozen whole blood, isolated PBMCs, or DNA extracted from either of those sample types. Trimming costs V 3 bases and J 7 bases, and their ends lie 12 bases apart. The germline V gene (reference sequence) specifies SEHNR as CDR1 and FQNEAQ as CDR2. Spanning cysteine to phenylalanine, the CDR3 consists of 13 amino acids. Of the read, only the CDR3 DNA is kept; its 39 bases are in frame from base 1. The entry originates in a study of blood T cell repertoires in COVID-19 (dated by TCRdb to the early 2020s). Concerning the study at large: Samples from collaborators originated in the United States, Italy and Spain and spanned both the acute and convalescent phases of COVID-19. The prospective study material was composed of cDNA or gDNA derived from T cells, B-cell-depleted T cells, or PBMCs. Deeply sampled blood TCRbeta repertoires from subjects exposed to, actively infected with, or recovered from COVID-19 were included in the dataset. The repertoires were made available in a free public database intended to serve as a resource for research on the immune response to SARS-CoV-2. Samples were obtained from the ongoing ImmuneRACE study (first 160 participants) and from 1,254 subjects provided by 6 global collaborators. Nearly every sample came with metadata listing a de-identified subject ID, COVID-19 status, age in years and sex. Where available, HLA class I and class II types were taken from metadata supplied by the sample provider and were not determined by assay-based typing.

Beyond this particular receptor, the publication reports: The amount of clinical and demographic metadata varied by source and participant and was provided uncurated.

TCRbeta CDR3 regions were amplified from genomic DNA using the immunoSEQ Assay, a bias-controlled multiplex PCR. On the study's bioinformatics: Within the assay, amplification of reference gene primers was used to estimate how many nucleated cells each sample contained. To quantify the absolute abundance of each unique TCRbeta CDR3 rearrangement, sequence reads were collapsed and filtered. For each sample, productive Simpson clonality was calculated as the square root of Simpson's diversity index across productive rearrangements. The table was pulled from immuneACCESS by TCRdb, which kept in-frame rearrangements only. Such tables lose some clones; where checked, under half of the loss comes from unresolved V genes, and the rest has no known cause. That table is the source of V, J and clone size, and D and trimming were worked out from the DNA. The sample table shows around 170,000 clones, and about 80% are seen once. The ten largest account for under 15% of the sample.

This receptor chain uses TRBV7-9 and TRBJ1-1; matching of 6 bases hints at TRBD1 as the D gene. The sequencing input was peripheral blood. The sequence was obtained from a man in his 70s who had recovered from COVID-19. The CDR3 region reads CASSFTGQNEAFF. The base sequence is TGTGCCAGCAGCTTTACAGGGCAAAATGAAGCTTTCTTT.